This T cell receptor beta chain derives from a study of T cell responses to AZD1222 COVID-19 vaccine. Second-dose groups at about 4 or about 12 weeks were pooled. This CDR3 spans 15 amino acids. Germline lookup yields CDR1 MNHNY and CDR2 SVGAGI (reference sequence). V gave up 4 bases and J gave up 3 bases; unmatched junction bases: 5. The repertoire was sequenced with immunoSEQ multiplex PCR; TCRdb's copy has only in-frame clones and lacks some. The sample contains 95,000 to 110,000 clones, roughly 90% of which appear only once. The V and J genes are TRBV6-6 and TRBJ2-7; 11 bases map to TRBD2. The TCR comes from an adult who received the AZD1222 COVID-19 vaccine. Material: peripheral blood, obtained 28 days after the second AZD1222 dose. The CDR3 sequence: CASSSPGTSGYEQYF. The CDR3 DNA reads as TGTGCCAGCAGTTCCCCCGGGACTAGCGGCTACGAGCAGTACTTC.